Listed below are T cell receptor beta chains from one sample, sequenced in a study of blood T cells in healthy people across ages. Via MiXCR, TCRdb re-called the 5' RACE reads, giving one row per CDR3 protein. Of 1.5 million to 2 million distinct CDR3 sequences listed, 25% to 30% are singletons. Sequencing was performed on blood. Receptors were obtained from a woman aged 25 to 39 in good health. Each CDR3 is given with its conserved first and last residue. Each record gives: V gene, clone size, J gene, D gene, CDR3 DNA, CDR3 protein. D genes are given only for firm matches. A clone size is listed for some rows: how often the clone was seen (once, few, many), or a class if it is expanded.

V: TRBV4-2; size: many; J: TRBJ2-3; D: .; DNA: TGTGCCAGCAGCCAAGATCTTCGGGGCGATACGCAGTATTTT; CDR3: CASSQDLRGDTQYF
V: TRBV24-1; size: .; J: TRBJ2-3; D: .; DNA: TGTGCCACCAGTGATTGGAGCGCAGATACGCAGTATTTT; CDR3: CATSDWSADTQYF
V: TRBV27; size: many; J: TRBJ1-2; D: TRBD1; DNA: TGTGCCAGCAGCCCGACAGGGGGCTATGGCTACACCTTC; CDR3: CASSPTGGYGYTF
V: TRBV2; size: few; J: TRBJ1-1; D: .; DNA: TGTGCCAGCAGCAGAGCCAGGGATGGTGAAGCTTTCTTT; CDR3: CASSRARDGEAFF
V: TRBV7-2; size: few; J: TRBJ2-5; D: .; DNA: TGTGCCAGCAGCCGGCCGCCTGAGCGGGACCAAGAGACCCAGTACTTC; CDR3: CASSRPPERDQETQYF
V: TRBV20-1; size: many; J: TRBJ2-5; D: TRBD2; DNA: TGCAGTGCTAGCTCTCCGCTAGCGGGGGGCCAAGAGACCCAGTACTTC; CDR3: CSASSPLAGGQETQYF
V: TRBV6-6; size: many; J: TRBJ1-6; D: .; DNA: TGTGCCAGCTTGCTCACTGGGAGTAATTCACCCCTCCACTTT; CDR3: CASLLTGSNSPLHF
V: TRBV10-3; size: .; J: TRBJ2-1; D: .; DNA: TGTGCCGTCAGTGAGTTTACAGGGCCCAATGAGCAGTTCTTC; CDR3: CAVSEFTGPNEQFF
V: TRBV25-1; size: few; J: TRBJ2-7; D: .; DNA: TGTGCCAGCAGTGATTTAGGCAGGTCCTACGAGCAGTACTTC; CDR3: CASSDLGRSYEQYF
V: TRBV4-1; size: few; J: TRBJ1-1; D: TRBD1; DNA: TGCGCCAGCAGCCAACCGGGACAGTCCACTGAAGCTTTCTTT; CDR3: CASSQPGQSTEAFF
V: TRBV19; size: few; J: TRBJ2-7; D: TRBD2; DNA: TGTGCCAGTCATTCGAGCGGGAGGGCTTACGAGCAGTACTTC; CDR3: CASHSSGRAYEQYF
V: TRBV20-1; size: many; J: TRBJ2-5; D: .; DNA: TGCAGTGCTAGAATGGTCCAAGAGACCCAGTACTTC; CDR3: CSARMVQETQYF
V: TRBV7-2; size: few; J: TRBJ2-5; D: .; DNA: TGTGCCAGCAGCTTAGCTGGGTCGGCGCGAGAGACCCAGTACTTC; CDR3: CASSLAGSARETQYF
V: TRBV28; size: .; J: TRBJ1-3; D: .; DNA: TGTGCCAGCAGTCCGACGGGACTCGGCAACACCATATATTTT; CDR3: CASSPTGLGNTIYF
V: TRBV5-1; size: few; J: TRBJ1-2; D: TRBD1; DNA: TGCGCCAGCCGCGGGACAGGGCTCGGGGAGGACTATGGCTACACCTTC; CDR3: CASRGTGLGEDYGYTF
V: TRBV12-5; size: many; J: TRBJ2-7; D: .; DNA: TGTGCTAGTGGTTTGGGCGGATCCTACGAGCAGTACTTC; CDR3: CASGLGGSYEQYF
V: TRBV5-1; size: once; J: TRBJ2-7; D: .; DNA: TGCGCCAGCAGCCTTTCGATTGGGGCCTCCTACGAGCAGTACTTC; CDR3: CASSLSIGASYEQYF
V: TRBV20-1; size: .; J: TRBJ2-3; D: .; DNA: TGCAGTGCTAGAGATTCGGCGTCTAGCACAGATACGCAGTATTTT; CDR3: CSARDSASSTDTQYF
V: TRBV28; size: .; J: TRBJ2-2; D: .; DNA: TGTGCCAGCAGTTTCGCTAGGGACCACGCGAACACCGGGGAGCTGTTTTTT; CDR3: CASSFARDHANTGELFF
V: TRBV4-1; size: .; J: TRBJ1-2; D: .; DNA: TGCGCCAGCAGCCAACCGGGTGGCACGGCGGGGATGTACACCTTC; CDR3: CASSQPGGTAGMYTF
V: TRBV6-5; size: .; J: TRBJ1-2; D: .; DNA: TGTGCCAGCAGCGCGGGACGGAGGAATGGCTACACCTTC; CDR3: CASSAGRRNGYTF
V: TRBV7-9; size: few; J: TRBJ2-3; D: TRBD1; DNA: TGTGCCAGCAGCATATGGGACAGAGACACAGATACGCAGTATTTT; CDR3: CASSIWDRDTDTQYF
V: TRBV7-9; size: many; J: TRBJ2-7; D: .; DNA: TGTGCCAGCAGCCCCCGAGACAAGGCGAAATACGAGCAGTACTTC; CDR3: CASSPRDKAKYEQYF